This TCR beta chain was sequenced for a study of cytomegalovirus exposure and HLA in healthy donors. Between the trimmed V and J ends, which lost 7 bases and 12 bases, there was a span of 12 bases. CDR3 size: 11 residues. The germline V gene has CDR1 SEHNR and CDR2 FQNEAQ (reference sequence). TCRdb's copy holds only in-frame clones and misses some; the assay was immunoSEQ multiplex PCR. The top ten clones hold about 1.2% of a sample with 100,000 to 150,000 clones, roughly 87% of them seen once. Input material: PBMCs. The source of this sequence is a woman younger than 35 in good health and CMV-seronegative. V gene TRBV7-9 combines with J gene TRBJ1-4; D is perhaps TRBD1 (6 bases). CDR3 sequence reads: CASTADRQLFF. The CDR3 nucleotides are TGTGCCAGCACCGCTGACAGGCAACTGTTTTTT.